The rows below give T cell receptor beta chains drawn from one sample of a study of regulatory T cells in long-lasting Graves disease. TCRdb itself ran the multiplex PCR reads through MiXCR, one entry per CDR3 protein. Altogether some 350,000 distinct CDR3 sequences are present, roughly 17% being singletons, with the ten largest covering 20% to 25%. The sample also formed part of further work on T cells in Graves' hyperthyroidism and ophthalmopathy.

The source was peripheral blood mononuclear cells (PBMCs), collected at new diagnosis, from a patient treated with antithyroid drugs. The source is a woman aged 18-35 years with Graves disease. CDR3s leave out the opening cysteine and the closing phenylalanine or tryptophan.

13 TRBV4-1 ASSQDRLALETQY
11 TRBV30 AWTRGSNQPQH
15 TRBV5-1 ASSLVEPRAFNYGYT
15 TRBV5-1 ASSLAGAGSAYNEQF
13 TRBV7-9 ASSPVEANTGELF
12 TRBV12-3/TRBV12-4 ASSRTGGRSPLH
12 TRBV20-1 SARKGNSGNTIY
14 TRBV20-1 SARGSRTGVNTEAF
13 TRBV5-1 ASSLDGRSDSPLH
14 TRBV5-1 ASSLSGGALGDTQY
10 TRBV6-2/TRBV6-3 ASSYQTGRAF
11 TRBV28 ASSFGYSYEQY
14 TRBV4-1 ASSQEATSGMDTQY
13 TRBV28 ASSLWGRGGNEQF
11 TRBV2 ASSYREGQPQH
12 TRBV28 ASSLPGYNSPLH
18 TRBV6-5 ASSFPFDLDRGPGGETQY
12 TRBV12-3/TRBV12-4 ASRPQNAATEQY
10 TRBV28 ASSFPHPVQY
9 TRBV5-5 ASSDFHEQY
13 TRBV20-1 SASVVGRITDTQY
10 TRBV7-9 ASSYRGETQY
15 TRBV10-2 ASSERRQGVLNYGYT
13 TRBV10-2 AAGRQGRTPYEQY
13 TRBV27 ASSYSRVSHYEQY
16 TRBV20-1 SARDEGGQGDPQETQY
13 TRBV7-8 ASSLVSQGRVEQY
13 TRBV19 ASSILQGRTDTQY
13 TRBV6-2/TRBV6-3 ASRDNPGLPQEQF
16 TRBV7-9 ASSLPRTSGTNQETQY
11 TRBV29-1 SVVIGGHGELF
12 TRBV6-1 ASSEGRGWEPQH
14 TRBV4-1 ASSPIPTGTFNEQY
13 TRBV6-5 ASSYGRDRGYEQY
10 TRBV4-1 ASSQPDQPQH
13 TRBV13 ASSLSGTVTYEQY
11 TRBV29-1 SVSGDNTDTQY
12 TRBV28 ASADASGVGELF
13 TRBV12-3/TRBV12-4 ASSQNRGRRTEAF
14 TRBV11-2 ASSLMGLADQETLY
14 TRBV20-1 SASLGGDLAKNIQY
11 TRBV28 ASRRQGRNEQF
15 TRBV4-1 ASSPVYRDSYLQPQH
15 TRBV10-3 AIRRDWGGADNYGYT
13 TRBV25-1 ASSTEGQGTNEQY
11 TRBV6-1 AIGDVVNYSYT
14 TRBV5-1 ASSLGQGGRVNEQF
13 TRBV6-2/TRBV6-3 ASTQAEYGDQPQH
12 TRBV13 ASSSAEGGQPQH